The 30 T cell receptor beta chains below all came from one sample that was sequenced in a study of blood T cell repertoires in COVID-19. Here immunoSEQ multiplex PCR was the method, and the copy in TCRdb shows in-frame clones only, minus some. The sample has 65,000 to 95,000 clones; approximately 90% are singletons. Sequenced material: peripheral blood. Receptors were obtained from a man aged 45-65 years with active COVID-19.

The chain has TRBV19 and TRBJ1-1; D unclear. Germline CDR1 LNHDA, CDR2 SQIVND (reference sequence). V lost 2 bases and J lost 3, with 16 bases in between. The CDR3 spans 16 residues. The CDR3 spells CASSIRQRLVDTEAFF. Here the CDR3 DNA reads TGTGCCAGTAGTATACGGCAGCGGTTAGTTGACACTGAAGCTTTCTTT. The full variable domain, rest sourced from reference TRBV19 and TRBJ1-1, is DGGITQSPKYLFRKEGQNVTLSCEQNLNHDAMYWYRQDPGQGLRLIYYSQIVNDFQKGDIAEGYSVSREKKESFPLTVTSAQKNPTAFYLCASSIRQRLVDTEAFFGQGTRLTVV.

The CDR3 spells CASSSGTGTNQPQHF. The CDR3 coding sequence is TGTGCCAGTAGTAGTGGGACAGGAACTAATCAGCCCCAGCATTTT. The V call is TRBV19, the J call TRBJ1-5; 8 bases map to TRBD1. Trimming took 4 bases from V and 4 from J; bases not matched to a gene: 6. The CDR3 has 15 residues. Germline V lookup: CDR1 LNHDA, CDR2 SQIVND (reference sequence).

The V and J genes are TRBV5-1 and TRBJ2-5; 14 bases line up with TRBD2. The CDR3 loop spans 17 amino acids. J gave up 5 bases and V 3 bases, and 9 bases lay outside the gene matches. Germline-derived CDR1 and CDR2 are SGHRS and YFSETQ. The CDR3: CASSSTSGRAFGETQYF. The CDR3 coding sequence is TGCGCCAGCAGCTCGACTAGCGGGAGGGCCTTCGGGGAGACCCAGTACTTC.

The chain combines TRBV7-6 with TRBJ2-3; 10 nucleotides align to TRBD2. Looked up from germline, CDR1 is SGHVS and CDR2 is FNYEAQ. The V gene end was trimmed by 3 bases and the J gene end by 0 bases; junction bases not matched to a gene: 6. The CDR3 has 17 amino acids. This chain's CDR3 is CASSFRTSGSSTDTQYF. CDR3 nucleotides: TGTGCCAGCAGCTTCAGGACTAGCGGTAGTAGCACAGATACGCAGTATTTT.

This chain links TRBV11-1 with TRBJ2-7; the match to TRBD1 covers 8 bases. Germline CDR1 is SGHAT and CDR2 is FQDESV (reference sequence). This CDR3 has 17 amino acids. V lost 0 bases, J lost 1 base, and 8 bases stayed unmatched. In DNA form, the CDR3 reads TGTGCCAGCAGCTTAGCTCGGGCGACAGGGGATTCCTACGAGCAGTACTTC. Its translation: CASSLARATGDSYEQYF.

The chain couples TRBV5-6 to TRBJ1-2; 8 nucleotides align to TRBD1. The CDR3 runs 16 residues. V lost 3 bases and J lost 4; bases outside the gene matches: 11. Germline assignment: CDR1 SGHDT and CDR2 YYEEEE. Here the CDR3 DNA reads TGTGCCAGCAGCTCAACCCAAGGGACAGGTCTCTATGGCTACACCTTC. It translates to CASSSTQGTGLYGYTF.

The V and J genes are TRBV6-2 or TRBV6-3 and TRBJ2-7; TRBD2 is a possible D gene (6 bases). Germline-derived CDR1 and CDR2 are MNHEY and SVGEGT. Trimming took 0 bases from V and 6 from J, leaving 15 bases between them. The CDR3 contains 15 residues. This chain's CDR3 is CASSYSEGLKSEQYF. CDR3 nucleotides: TGTGCCAGCAGTTACTCGGAGGGGCTTAAGAGCGAGCAGTACTTC.

V usage is TRBV3-1 (or the pseudogene TRBV3-2) and J usage is TRBJ1-2; weak D call: TRBD1 (5 bases). The germline V gene encodes CDR1 LGHDT and CDR2 YNNKEL (reference sequence). Between the trimmed V and J ends, which lost 4 bases and 0 bases, there was a span of 12 bases. The CDR3 sequence is 15 residues long. CDR3 nucleotide sequence: TGTGCCAGCAGCCCAGGGCGGGGATCTAACTATGGCTACACCTTC. Encoded protein: CASSPGRGSNYGYTF.

V gene TRBV15 combines with J gene TRBJ1-2; no clear D gene. This CDR3 is 15 amino acids long. CDR1 and CDR2 from the germline V gene are LNHNV and YYDKDF (reference sequence). Deletions cut 0 bases from V and 4 bases from J, with 12 bases between. The CDR3 DNA reads TGTGCCACCAGCAGAGATCGGGGAACCTCCTATGGCTACACCTTC. Translating gives CATSRDRGTSYGYTF.

The J gene is TRBJ2-3, the V gene TRBV5-4; weak D call: TRBD2 (5 bases). Deletions cut 0 bases from V and 1 base from J, with 9 bases between. CDR1 SGHNT and CDR2 YYREEE come from the germline V gene (reference sequence). This CDR3 is 15 amino acids long. CDR3 nucleotides: TGTGCCAGCAGCTTGGATGTGCGGGGCACAGATACGCAGTATTTT. Its protein is CASSLDVRGTDTQYF.

The J gene is TRBJ1-3, the V gene TRBV11-2; D is undetermined. CDR3 length: 14 residues. CDR1 is SGHAT and CDR2 is FQNNGV in the germline V gene. The V end lost 1 base, the J end lost 4 bases, and 8 bases lay between the germline ends. CDR3 residues: CASSLVASGNTIYF. CDR3 sequence (DNA): TGTGCCAGCAGCTTAGTGGCTTCCGGAAACACCATATATTTT. Looking up the rest from reference TRBV11-2 and TRBJ1-3 gives the full variable domain: EAGVAQSPRYKIIEKRQSVAFWCNPISGHATLYWYQQILGQGPKLLIQFQNNGVVDDSQLPKDRFSAERLKGVDSTLKIQPAKLEDSAVYLCASSLVASGNTIYFGEGSWLTVV.

The chain carries TRBV6-1 and TRBJ1-2; tentatively, D is TRBD1 (6 bases). Germline lookup yields CDR1 MNHNS and CDR2 SASEGT. The CDR3 is 15 residues long. Deletions cut 3 bases from V and 4 bases from J, with 15 bases between. CDR3 amino acids: CASSDRQAGSYGYTF. DNA for the CDR3: TGTGCCAGCAGTGATCGACAGGCCGGCTCCTATGGCTACACCTTC.

This chain joins TRBV3-1 (or the pseudogene TRBV3-2) and TRBJ2-7; 10 bases map to TRBD1. V trimming: 4 bases; J trimming: 10 bases; junction bases outside the gene matches: 7. This CDR3 has 13 residues. Germline lookup yields CDR1 LGHDT and CDR2 YNNKEL (reference sequence). As DNA, the CDR3 is TGTGCCAGCAGCCCCCGGGGACAGGGGCGACAGTACTTC. It encodes CASSPRGQGRQYF.

The V call is TRBV6-5, the J call TRBJ1-3, with a weak D call TRBD1 (5 bases). Germline loops: CDR1 MNHEY, CDR2 SVGAGI. Between the trimmed V and J ends, which lost 10 bases and 0 bases, there was a span of 10 bases. The CDR3 loop spans 13 amino acids. CDR3 region: CATTGSSGNTIYF. Written as DNA, the CDR3 is TGTGCCACCACAGGAAGCTCTGGAAACACCATATATTTT.

The chain recombines TRBV9 with TRBJ2-5, with 12 bases lining up with TRBD2. Per germline, CDR1 SGDLS and CDR2 YYNGEE. The CDR3 runs 14 residues. V trimming: 5 bases; J trimming: 5 bases; junction bases outside the gene matches: 4. CDR3 residues: CASSPGLAGETQYF. The CDR3 region has the DNA TGTGCCAGCAGTCCTGGACTAGCGGGGGAGACCCAGTACTTC.

This clone appeared a single time. CDR3 protein: CASRSYRGKAYEQYF. The CDR3 nucleotides read TGTGCCAGCAGGTCTTACAGGGGTAAAGCCTACGAGCAGTACTTC. The gene calls are TRBV28 and TRBJ2-7; 7 bases are shared with TRBD1. V lost 6 bases, J lost 2 bases, and 10 bases stayed unmatched. The CDR3 totals 15 residues. Germline V gene sequence: CDR1 MDHEN, CDR2 SYDVKM. Supplemented by reference TRBV28 and TRBJ2-7, the full variable domain reads DVKVTQSSRYLVKRTGEKVFLECVQDMDHENMFWYRQDPGLGLRLIYFSYDVKMKEKGDIPEGYSVSREKKERFSLILESASTNQTSMYLCASRSYRGKAYEQYFGPGTRLTVT.

The V call is TRBV3-1 (or the pseudogene TRBV3-2), the J call TRBJ1-3; no clear D gene. The germline CDR1 and CDR2 sequences are LGHDT and YNNKEL (reference sequence). V lost 1 base, J lost 0 bases, and 10 bases lay in between. The CDR3 has 16 amino acids. Here the CDR3 reads CASSQALQISGNTIYF. The CDR3 nucleotides read TGTGCCAGCAGCCAAGCTCTGCAGATCTCTGGAAACACCATATATTTT.

Remarks on this clone: Distinct nucleotide sequences in the sample also encode this CDR3. This rearrangement joins TRBV3-1 (or the pseudogene TRBV3-2) to TRBJ2-5; 12 positions agree with TRBD1. V gave up 1 base and J gave up 7 bases; unmatched junction bases: 7. CDR1 is LGHDT and CDR2 is YNNKEL in the germline V gene (reference sequence). The CDR3 totals 16 residues. CDR3 sequence: CASSQGGTGGAGTQYF. The CDR3 DNA reads as TGTGCCAGCAGCCAAGGAGGGACAGGGGGCGCAGGGACCCAGTACTTC.

The J gene is TRBJ2-1, the V gene TRBV6-5; 12 nucleotides line up with TRBD2. V gave up 6 bases and J gave up 6 bases; unmatched junction bases: 6. This CDR3 is 15 amino acids long. Germline CDR1 MNHEY, CDR2 SVGAGI. CDR3 bases: TGTGCCAGCAGCCCGCCTAGCGGGAGGGCCAATGAGCAGTTCTTC. Protein sequence: CASSPPSGRANEQFF.

V and J are TRBV10-3 and TRBJ2-3, with 9 bases identical to TRBD2. V was clipped by 2 bases and J by 1 base; unmatched bases: 1. The CDR3 loop spans 15 amino acids. Germline V gene lookup returns CDR1 ENHRY and CDR2 SYGVKD. This CDR3 reads CAISEGGRGTDTQYF. Written as DNA, the CDR3 is TGTGCCATCAGTGAGGGCGGGAGGGGCACAGATACGCAGTATTTT.

The V and J genes are TRBV4-2 and TRBJ2-3; 9 positions agree with TRBD1. The ends lost 1 base at V and 3 bases at J; junction bases unmatched: 2. This CDR3 is built from 15 residues. CDR1 and CDR2 from the germline V gene are LGHNA and YNFKEQ. The CDR3 coding sequence is TGTGCCAGCAGCCAAGCGGGACAGGGTACAGATACGCAGTATTTT. Protein product: CASSQAGQGTDTQYF.

The V gene is TRBV5-1, the J gene TRBJ2-3, with D hard to call. Germline CDR1 and CDR2: SGHRS and YFSETQ. The CDR3 runs 12 residues. Trimming removed 4 bases from V and 8 bases from J, with 11 bases in between. The CDR3 region is CASSPPPGTQYF. The CDR3 region has the DNA TGCGCCAGCAGCCCCCCTCCGGGTACGCAGTATTTT.

J is TRBJ1-6 and V is TRBV3-1 (or the pseudogene TRBV3-2); 10 bases match TRBD1. Trimming took 4 bases from V and 9 from J; bases not matched to a gene: 6. The CDR3 loop spans 15 amino acids. Germline V CDR1 and CDR2: LGHDT, YNNKEL (reference sequence). The CDR3 DNA reads as TGTGCCAGCAGCCTCGGGACAGGGGTCTCTTCACCCCTCCACTTT. Its protein is CASSLGTGVSSPLHF.

In the case of this clone: The identical CDR3 is also encoded by other nucleotide sequences in the sample. J is TRBJ2-7 and V is TRBV27, with 7 bases aligning to TRBD2. The CDR3 totals 15 residues. Germline CDR1 MNHEY, CDR2 SMNVEV (reference sequence). V shed 6 bases and J 5 bases; nucleotides not matched to a gene: 13. CDR3 sequence (DNA): TGTGCCAGCAGAGATAGGGCTAGCGGTGTCCACGAGCAGTACTTC. Translation gives CASRDRASGVHEQYF.

V usage is TRBV11-2 and J usage is TRBJ1-2, with unresolved D. The V end was cut by 3 bases, the J end by 2 bases, with 7 bases between. The CDR3 runs 13 residues. CDR1 SGHAT and CDR2 FQNNGV come from the germline V gene. In DNA form, the CDR3 reads TGTGCCAGCAGCTTGGCCAGAAACTATGGCTACACCTTC. Translation gives CASSLARNYGYTF.

The chain uses TRBV11-2 and TRBJ1-5; D gene ambiguous. The ends were cut back, 5 bases at V and 0 bases at J, with 8 bases in the middle. CDR3 length: 14 residues. The germline CDR1 and CDR2 sequences are SGHAT and FQNNGV. In nucleotides, the CDR3 is TGTGCCAGCAGCACAACAAATAGCAATCAGCCCCAGCATTTT. Translation gives CASSTTNSNQPQHF.

Only a few counts were recorded for this clone. The chain carries TRBV19 and TRBJ1-3, with D perhaps TRBD1 (5 bases). This CDR3 spans 16 amino acids. Trimming left V 5 bases short and J 0 bases short, with 14 bases between. Looked up from germline, CDR1 is LNHDA and CDR2 is SQIVND (reference sequence). The CDR3 DNA reads TGTGCCAGTAGTTCGGGGGACCCCACCTCTGGAAACACCATATATTTT. It encodes CASSSGDPTSGNTIYF.

The chain carries TRBV28 and TRBJ2-3; possibly TRBD1 for D (5 bases). CDR1 is MDHEN and CDR2 is SYDVKM in the germline V gene. V lost 1 base, J lost 6 bases, and 8 bases lay in between. CDR3 size: 13 residues. The chain's CDR3 is CASSLFRVDTQYF. The CDR3 DNA is TGTGCCAGCAGTTTATTCAGGGTGGATACGCAGTATTTT.

The chain combines TRBV9 with TRBJ1-3; 8 positions match TRBD1. Germline V gene data show CDR1 as SGDLS and CDR2 as YYNGEE. J gave up 4 bases and V 2 bases, and 5 bases lay outside the gene matches. CDR3 length equals 15 residues. CDR3 region: CASSVGQGIGNTIYF. DNA of the CDR3: TGTGCCAGCAGCGTTGGACAGGGTATAGGAAACACCATATATTTT.

The chain carries TRBV7-2 and TRBJ2-7; the match to TRBD1 covers 11 bases. Trimming at V came to 1 base and at J to 3 bases, leaving 8 bases not matched to a gene. The CDR3 runs 17 residues. The germline gives CDR1 SGHTA, CDR2 FQGNSA. CDR3 protein: CASSLVAWTGGGYEQYF. The CDR3 DNA reads as TGTGCCAGCAGCTTAGTAGCCTGGACAGGGGGCGGCTACGAGCAGTACTTC. Based on the CDR3 plus reference TRBV7-2 and TRBJ2-7, the full variable domain is GAGVSQSPSNKVTEKGKDVELRCDPISGHTALYWYRQSLGQGLEFLIYFQGNSAPDKSGLPSDRFSAERTGGSVSTLTIQRTQQEDSAVYLCASSLVAWTGGGYEQYFGPGTRLTVT.